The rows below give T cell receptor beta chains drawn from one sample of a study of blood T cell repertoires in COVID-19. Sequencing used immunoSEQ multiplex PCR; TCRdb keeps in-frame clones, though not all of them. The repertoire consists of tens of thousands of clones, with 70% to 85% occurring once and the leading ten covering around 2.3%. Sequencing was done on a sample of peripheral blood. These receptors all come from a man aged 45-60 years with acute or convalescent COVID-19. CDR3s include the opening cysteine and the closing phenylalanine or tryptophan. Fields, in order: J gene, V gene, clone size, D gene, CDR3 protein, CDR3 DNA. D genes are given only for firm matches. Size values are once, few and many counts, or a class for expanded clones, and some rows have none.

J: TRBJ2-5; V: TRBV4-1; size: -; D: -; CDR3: CASSQEWGAQYF; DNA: TGCGCCAGCAGCCAAGAGTGGGGGGCCCAGTACTTC
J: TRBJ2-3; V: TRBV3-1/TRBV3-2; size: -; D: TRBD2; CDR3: CASSQRHGLADTQYF; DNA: TGTGCCAGCAGCCAACGCCACGGACTAGCAGATACGCAGTATTTT
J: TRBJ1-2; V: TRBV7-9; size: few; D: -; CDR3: CASSFEDSGYTF; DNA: TGTGCCAGCAGCTTTGAAGACAGTGGCTACACCTTC
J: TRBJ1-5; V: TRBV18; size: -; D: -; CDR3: CASSQTAGSNQPQHF; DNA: TGTGCCAGCTCACAAACGGCGGGGAGCAATCAGCCCCAGCATTTT
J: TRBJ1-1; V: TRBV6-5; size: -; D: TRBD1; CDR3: CASSRGQGEAFF; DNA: TGTGCCAGCAGTAGGGGACAGGGCGAAGCTTTCTTT
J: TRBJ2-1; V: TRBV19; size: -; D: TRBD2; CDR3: CASELAGGPRGLDEQFF; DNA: TGTGCCAGTGAGCTAGCGGGGGGGCCGCGAGGGTTGGATGAGCAGTTCTTC
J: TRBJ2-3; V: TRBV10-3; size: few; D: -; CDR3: CAISEGQSTDTQYF; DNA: TGTGCCATCAGCGAGGGGCAGAGCACAGATACGCAGTATTTT
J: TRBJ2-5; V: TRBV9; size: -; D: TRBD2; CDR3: CASSPPRGGLETQYF; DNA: TGTGCCAGCAGCCCCCCGCGGGGGGGCTTGGAGACCCAGTACTTC
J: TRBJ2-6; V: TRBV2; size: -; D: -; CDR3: CASSRGIGANVLTF; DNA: TGTGCCAGCAGCCGCGGGATCGGGGCCAACGTCCTGACTTTC
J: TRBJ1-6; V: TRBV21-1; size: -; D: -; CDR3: CASSMRSRGGDNSPLHF; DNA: TGTGCCAGCAGCATGAGGTCTAGGGGGGGGGATAATTCACCCCTCCACTTT
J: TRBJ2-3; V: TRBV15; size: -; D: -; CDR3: CATSKIRGTSTDTQYF; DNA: TGTGCCACCAGCAAAATCAGGGGTACTAGCACAGATACGCAGTATTTT
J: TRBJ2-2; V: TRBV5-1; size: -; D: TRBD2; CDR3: CASRIQGTSDGELFF; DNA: TGCGCCAGCAGAATTCAAGGGACTAGCGACGGGGAGCTGTTTTTT
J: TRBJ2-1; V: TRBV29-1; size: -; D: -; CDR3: CSVAGLGTYNEQFF; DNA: TGCAGCGTTGCGGGTCTAGGAACCTACAATGAGCAGTTCTTC
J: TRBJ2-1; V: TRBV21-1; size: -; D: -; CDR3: CASSYRDSTYNEQFF; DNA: TGTGCCAGCAGCTACCGGGACTCGACCTACAATGAGCAGTTCTTC
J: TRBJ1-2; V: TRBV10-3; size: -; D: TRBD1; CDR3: CAISERRDRGPYGYTF; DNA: TGTGCCATCAGTGAGAGAAGGGACAGGGGCCCGTATGGCTACACCTTC
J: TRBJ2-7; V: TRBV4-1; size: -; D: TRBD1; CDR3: CASSQPGAGGYEQYF; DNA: TGCGCCAGCAGCCAACCTGGGGCAGGGGGCTACGAGCAGTACTTC
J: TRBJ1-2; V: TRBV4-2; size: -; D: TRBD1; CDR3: CASSQPRDRQNYGYTF; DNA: TGTGCCAGCAGCCAACCCCGGGACAGGCAAAACTATGGCTACACCTTC
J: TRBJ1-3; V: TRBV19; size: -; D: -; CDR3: CASSMGAYSGNTIYF; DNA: TGTGCCAGTAGTATGGGGGCCTACTCTGGAAACACCATATATTTT
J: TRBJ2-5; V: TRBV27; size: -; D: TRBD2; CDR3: CASSFPPAGRSETQYF; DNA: TGTGCCAGCAGTTTCCCCCCAGCGGGGCGCTCAGAGACCCAGTACTTC
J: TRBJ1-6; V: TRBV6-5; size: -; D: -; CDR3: CASSSQSGNSPLHF; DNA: TGTGCCAGCAGTTCTCAATCAGGGAATTCACCCCTCCACTTT
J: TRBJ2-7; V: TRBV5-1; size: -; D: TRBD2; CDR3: CASKPGTSGLYEQYF; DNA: TGCGCCAGCAAACCCGGGACTAGCGGGCTCTACGAGCAGTACTTC
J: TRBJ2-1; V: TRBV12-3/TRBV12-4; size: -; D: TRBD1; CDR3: CASSYPGGEQFF; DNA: TGTGCCAGCAGCTATCCAGGGGGTGAGCAGTTCTTC
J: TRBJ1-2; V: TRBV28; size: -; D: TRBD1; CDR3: CASIPGQVHYGYTF; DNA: TGTGCCAGCATCCCGGGACAGGTTCACTATGGCTACACCTTC
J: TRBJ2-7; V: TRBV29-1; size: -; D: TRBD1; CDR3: CSVGQEPLYF; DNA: TGCAGCGTGGGACAGGAACCTCTGTACTTC
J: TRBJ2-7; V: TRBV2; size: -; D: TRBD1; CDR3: CASSERTGGGFGQYF; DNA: TGTGCCAGCAGTGAGCGGACAGGGGGCGGATTCGGGCAGTACTTC
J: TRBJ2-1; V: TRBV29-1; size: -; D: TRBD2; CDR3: CSVEWDAGATGDEQFF; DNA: TGCAGCGTTGAATGGGACGCGGGAGCTACGGGCGATGAGCAGTTCTTC
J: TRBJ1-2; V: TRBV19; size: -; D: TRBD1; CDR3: CASRNRQGRYGYTF; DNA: TGCGCCAGTAGGAATCGACAGGGCCGGTATGGCTACACCTTC
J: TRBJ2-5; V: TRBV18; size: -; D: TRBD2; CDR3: CASSPRTSGGAIQETQYF; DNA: TGTGCCAGCTCACCGAGGACTAGCGGGGGGGCTATCCAAGAGACCCAGTACTTC
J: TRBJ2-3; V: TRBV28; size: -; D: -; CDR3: CASKGAADTQYF; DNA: TGTGCCAGCAAGGGAGCTGCAGATACGCAGTATTTT
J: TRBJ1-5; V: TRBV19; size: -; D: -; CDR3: CASSIGRVEGNQPQHF; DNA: TGTGCCAGTAGTATTGGGCGGGTTGAAGGCAATCAGCCCCAGCATTTT
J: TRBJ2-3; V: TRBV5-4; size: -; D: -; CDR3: CASSLDRGGDTQYF; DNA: TGTGCCAGCAGCTTGGATAGGGGGGGAGATACGCAGTATTTT
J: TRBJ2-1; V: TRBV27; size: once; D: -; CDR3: CASNPGERNPYNEQFF; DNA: TGTGCCAGCAACCCCGGGGAACGGAATCCCTACAATGAGCAGTTCTTC
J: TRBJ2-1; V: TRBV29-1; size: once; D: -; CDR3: CSATWGDGRHYNEQFF; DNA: TGCAGCGCTACCTGGGGCGATGGAAGGCACTACAATGAGCAGTTCTTC
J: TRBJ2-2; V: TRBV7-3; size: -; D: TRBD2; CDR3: CASSLTPLAGTGELFF; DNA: TGTGCCAGCAGCTTAACCCCCCTAGCGGGCACCGGGGAGCTGTTTTTT
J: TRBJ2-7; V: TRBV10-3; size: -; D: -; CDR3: CAIRLQGTYEQYF; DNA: TGTGCCATACGATTACAGGGAACCTACGAGCAGTACTTC
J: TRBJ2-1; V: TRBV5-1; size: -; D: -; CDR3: CASSLTGGDEQFF; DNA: TGCGCCAGCAGCTTGACAGGGGGGGATGAGCAGTTCTTC
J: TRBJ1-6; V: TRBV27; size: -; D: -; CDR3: CASTRRGTPNSPLHF; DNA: TGTGCCAGCACCCGTAGGGGGACACCAAATTCACCCCTCCACTTT
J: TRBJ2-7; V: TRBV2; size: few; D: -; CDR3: CASRSGTGPYEQYF; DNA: TGTGCCAGCAGATCCGGGACTGGCCCCTACGAGCAGTACTTC
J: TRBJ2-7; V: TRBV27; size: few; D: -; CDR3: CASSIGQFYEQYF; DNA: TGTGCCAGCAGTATCGGACAGTTCTACGAGCAGTACTTC
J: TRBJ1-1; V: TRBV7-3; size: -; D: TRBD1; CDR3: CASSLNTGAGEAFF; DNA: TGTGCCAGCAGCTTAAACACAGGGGCAGGTGAAGCTTTCTTT
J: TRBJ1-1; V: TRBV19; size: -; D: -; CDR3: CASSIQRTVPEAFF; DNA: TGTGCCAGTAGTATCCAAAGGACAGTCCCAGAAGCTTTCTTT
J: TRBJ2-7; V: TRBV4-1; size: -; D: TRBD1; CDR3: CASSQRTGGSWEQYF; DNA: TGCGCCAGCAGCCAACGGACAGGGGGCTCTTGGGAGCAGTACTTC
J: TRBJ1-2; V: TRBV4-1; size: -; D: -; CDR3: CASSQDRTNVNYGYTF; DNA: TGCGCCAGCAGCCAAGATCGGACAAACGTTAACTATGGCTACACCTTC
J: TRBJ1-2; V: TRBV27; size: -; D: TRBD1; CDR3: CAISDRDFYGYTF; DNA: TGTGCCATCAGCGACAGGGACTTTTATGGCTACACCTTC
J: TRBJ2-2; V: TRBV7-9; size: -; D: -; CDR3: CASSLSRSGELFF; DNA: TGTGCCAGCAGCTTATCTAGGAGCGGGGAGCTGTTTTTT
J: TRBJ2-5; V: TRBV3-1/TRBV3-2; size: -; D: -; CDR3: CASSQDSTRAETQYF; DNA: TGTGCCAGCAGCCAAGATAGTACCAGGGCGGAGACCCAGTACTTC
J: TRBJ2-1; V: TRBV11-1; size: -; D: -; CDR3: CASSLRQGSRYNEQFF; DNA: TGTGCCAGCAGCTTACGTCAGGGTTCTCGTTACAATGAGCAGTTCTTC
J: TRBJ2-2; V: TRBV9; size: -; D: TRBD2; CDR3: CASSVLAGTGELFF; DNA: TGTGCCAGCAGCGTGCTAGCGGGAACCGGGGAGCTGTTTTTT
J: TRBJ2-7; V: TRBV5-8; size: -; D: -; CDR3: CASSYDRTYEQYF; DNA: TGTGCCAGCAGCTACGACAGAACCTACGAGCAGTACTTC
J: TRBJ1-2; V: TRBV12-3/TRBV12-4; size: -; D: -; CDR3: CASRKQELYGYTF; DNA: TGTGCCAGCAGAAAACAGGAGCTCTATGGCTACACCTTC
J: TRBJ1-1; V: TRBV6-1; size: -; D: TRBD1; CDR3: CASSETGQGRTEAFF; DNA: TGTGCCAGCAGTGAAACGGGACAGGGGCGCACTGAAGCTTTCTTT
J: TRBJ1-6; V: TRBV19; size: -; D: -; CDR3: CASSIHRPPGSYNSPLHF; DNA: TGTGCCAGTAGTATCCACCGTCCCCCCGGCTCCTATAATTCACCCCTCCACTTT
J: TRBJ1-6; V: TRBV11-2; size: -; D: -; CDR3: CASSLGQNNSPLHF; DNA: TGTGCCAGCAGCTTAGGACAGAATAATTCACCCCTCCACTTT
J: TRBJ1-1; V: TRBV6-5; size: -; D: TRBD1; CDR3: CASSYSLDREAFF; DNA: TGTGCCAGCAGTTACTCGCTGGACAGGGAAGCTTTCTTT
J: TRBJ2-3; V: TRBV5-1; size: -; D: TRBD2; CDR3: CASSLSASGRRTDTQYF; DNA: TGCGCCAGCAGCTTGTCGGCTAGCGGGAGACGCACAGATACGCAGTATTTT
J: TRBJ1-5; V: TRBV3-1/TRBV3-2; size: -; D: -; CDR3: CASSPEWGERNQPQHF; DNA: TGTGCCAGCAGCCCAGAATGGGGGGAGAGAAATCAGCCCCAGCATTTT
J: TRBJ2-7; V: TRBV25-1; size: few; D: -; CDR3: CASSESPPETEYYEQYF; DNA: TGTGCCAGCAGTGAAAGCCCCCCTGAGACAGAGTACTACGAGCAGTACTTC
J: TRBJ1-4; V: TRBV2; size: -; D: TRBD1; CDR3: CASSGQTGNEKLFF; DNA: TGTGCCAGCAGTGGACAGACAGGGAATGAAAAACTGTTTTTT
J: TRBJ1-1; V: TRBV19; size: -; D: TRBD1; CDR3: CASRWGQGASAEAFF; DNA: TGTGCCAGTAGATGGGGACAGGGGGCTTCCGCTGAAGCTTTCTTT
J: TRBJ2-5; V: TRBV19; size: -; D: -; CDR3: CASSLQGLETQYF; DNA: TGTGCCAGTAGTCTACAGGGTCTGGAGACCCAGTACTTC